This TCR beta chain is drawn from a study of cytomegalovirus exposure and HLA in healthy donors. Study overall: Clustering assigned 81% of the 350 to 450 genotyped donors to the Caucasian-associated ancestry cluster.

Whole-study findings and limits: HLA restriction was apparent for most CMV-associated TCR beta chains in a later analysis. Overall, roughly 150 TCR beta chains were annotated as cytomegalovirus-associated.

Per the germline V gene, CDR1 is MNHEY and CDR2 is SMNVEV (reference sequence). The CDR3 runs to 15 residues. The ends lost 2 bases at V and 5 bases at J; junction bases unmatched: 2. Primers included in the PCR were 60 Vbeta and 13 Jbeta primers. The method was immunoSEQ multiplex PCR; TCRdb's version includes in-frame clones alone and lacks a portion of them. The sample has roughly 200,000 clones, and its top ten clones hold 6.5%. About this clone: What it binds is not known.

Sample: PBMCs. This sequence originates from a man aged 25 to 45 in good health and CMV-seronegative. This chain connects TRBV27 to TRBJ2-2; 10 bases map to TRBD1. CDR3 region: CASSLKGQGTGELFF. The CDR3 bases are TGTGCCAGCAGTTTAAAGGGACAGGGGACCGGGGAGCTGTTTTTT.